Below are 27 T cell receptor beta chains sequenced from a single sample in a study of shared clonotypes between healthy human individuals. The table came from immunoSEQ multiplex PCR; TCRdb's copy has only in-frame clones and leaves some out. This table holds about 2.1 million clones, 80% to 95% found once. Positive CCR7 selection of CD45RO-negative cells yielded the naive CD8 cells, and terminally differentiated effector memory CD45RA+ cells were excluded. Sequencing was carried out using naive CD8+ T cells from PBMCs. The source is a man younger than 35 in good health. Some clones in this sample may be carry-over from other donors' samples.

The chain carries TRBV19 and TRBJ2-7; TRBD1 is a possible D gene (7 bases). CDR1 and CDR2 (germline): LNHDA, SQIVND (reference sequence). Trimming cost V 5 bases and J 6 bases, with 14 bases left between them. The length of the CDR3 is 13 residues. CDR3 bases: TGTGCCAGTAGTCCCCGGAGGGGGCCCGAGCAGTACTTC. It encodes CASSPRRGPEQYF.

The chain joins TRBV11-2 to TRBJ2-7; tentative D call: TRBD1 (6 bases). The CDR3 totals 13 residues. CDR1 is SGHAT, CDR2 FQNNGV, per germline. Trimming shortened V by 5 bases and J by 4 bases, and 12 bases separated the two germline ends. CDR3 loop: CASSQNRDYEQYF. In DNA, the CDR3 is TGTGCCAGCAGCCAGAACAGGGATTACGAGCAGTACTTC.

The chain joins TRBV15 to TRBJ2-7, with D perhaps TRBD2 (6 bases). This CDR3 has 11 amino acids. Trimming took 6 bases from V and 6 from J, leaving 9 bases between them. Germline CDR1 and CDR2: LNHNV and YYDKDF (reference sequence). The CDR3 reads CATRQGGEQYF. CDR3 nucleotide sequence: TGTGCCACCAGGCAGGGAGGCGAGCAGTACTTC. The entire variable domain, with the rest obtained from reference TRBV15 and TRBJ2-7, is as follows: DAMVIQNPRYQVTQFGKPVTLSCSQTLNHNVMYWYQQKSSQAPKLLFHYYDKDFNNEADTPDNFQSRRPNTSFCFLDIRSPGLGDTAMYLCATRQGGEQYFGPGTRLTVT.

V and J are TRBV14 and TRBJ2-7; weak D call: TRBD2 (6 bases). Trimming took 1 base from V and 0 from J, leaving 10 bases between them. This CDR3 is 15 amino acids long. CDR1 and CDR2 (germline): SGHDN, FVKESK. CDR3 protein: CASSQAIGSSYEQYF. DNA of the CDR3: TGTGCCAGCAGCCAAGCCATCGGGAGCTCCTACGAGCAGTACTTC.

The chain joins TRBV5-6 to TRBJ1-2; no clear D. V was cut by 0 bases and J by 3 bases, with 6 bases left in between. The CDR3 length is 13 residues. Germline V gene sequence: CDR1 SGHDT, CDR2 YYEEEE. CDR3 region: CASSLAEDYGYTF. The CDR3 nucleotides read TGTGCCAGCAGCTTGGCCGAAGACTATGGCTACACCTTC.

Details on this clone: Just one base apart from a much larger clone, this may be a read error. Other DNA variants within this sample encode the same CDR3. The chain recombines TRBV9 with TRBJ2-1; the match to TRBD2 covers 7 bases. From germline, CDR1 is SGDLS and CDR2 YYNGEE. This CDR3 region has 15 residues. V lost 0 bases to trimming and J lost 4 bases; unmatched junction nucleotides: 4. The CDR3 DNA reads TGTGCCAGCAGCGTAGGCCTAGCGGAATACAATGAGCAGTTCTTC. Translating gives CASSVGLAEYNEQFF.

This chain connects TRBV19 to TRBJ1-1; D is uncertain. V was shortened by 4 bases and J by 6 bases, with 15 bases between the two germline ends. Germline CDR1 is LNHDA and CDR2 is SQIVND (reference sequence). CDR3 length: 14 residues. The CDR3 region is CASSKGWADPEAFF. As DNA, the CDR3 is TGTGCCAGTAGTAAAGGATGGGCGGACCCTGAAGCTTTCTTT.

The V and J genes are TRBV19 and TRBJ2-1, with 9 bases fitting TRBD2. Trimming cost V 5 bases and J 9 bases; bases outside gene matches: 2. The CDR3 totals 12 residues. The germline gives CDR1 LNHDA, CDR2 SQIVND (reference sequence). The CDR3 DNA reads TGTGCCAGTAGTTGGACTAGCGTTGAGCAGTTCTTC. Its translation: CASSWTSVEQFF. The variable domain in full, with the rest retrieved from reference TRBV19 and TRBJ2-1, is DGGITQSPKYLFRKEGQNVTLSCEQNLNHDAMYWYRQDPGQGLRLIYYSQIVNDFQKGDIAEGYSVSREKKESFPLTVTSAQKNPTAFYLCASSWTSVEQFFGPGTRLTVL.

The chain carries TRBV6-1 and TRBJ2-3; D may correspond to TRBD1 or TRBD2 (5 bases each). V lost 0 bases and J 6 bases, leaving 16 bases between the germline ends. This CDR3 is 16 amino acids long. Germline V gene data show CDR1 as MNHNS and CDR2 as SASEGT. The CDR3 bases are TGTGCCAGCAGTGAAGCGGTAGGGACGGTTAGCGATACGCAGTATTTT. Encoded protein: CASSEAVGTVSDTQYF.

The rearrangement joins TRBV10-1 to TRBJ1-5; D is ambiguous. Trimming took off 0 bases at V and 1 base at J, with 4 bases between the two ends. Germline loops: CDR1 WNHNN, CDR2 SYGVQD (reference sequence). The CDR3 loop spans 14 amino acids. The chain's CDR3 is CASSESGSNQPQHF. CDR3 DNA sequence: TGCGCCAGCAGTGAGTCGGGGAGCAATCAGCCCCAGCATTTT.

V usage is TRBV4-1 and J usage is TRBJ2-7; 9 nucleotides align to TRBD2. Germline CDR1 reads MGHRA; CDR2 reads YSYEKL. There are 14 residues in the CDR3. V was pared by 5 bases and J by 7 bases, with 9 bases of the junction left unmatched. As DNA, the CDR3 is TGCGCCAGCAGCACAGCGGGAGGTCGCGGGGAGCAGTACTTC. Translation gives CASSTAGGRGEQYF.

The genes are TRBV7-6 and TRBJ2-7; D is perhaps TRBD2 (6 bases). The V gene's germline CDR1 is SGHVS and CDR2 FNYEAQ. The CDR3 totals 17 residues. The ends were cut back, 2 bases at V and 3 bases at J, with 20 bases in the middle. CDR3 protein: CASSLLAGNSEGYEQYF. The CDR3 DNA is TGTGCCAGCAGCTTATTGGCGGGGAACTCCGAGGGCTACGAGCAGTACTTC. Drawing the rest from reference TRBV7-6 and TRBJ2-7, the complete variable domain is GAGVSQSPRYKVTKRGQDVALRCDPISGHVSLYWYRQALGQGPEFLTYFNYEAQQDKSGLPNDRFSAERPEGSISTLTIQRTEQRDSAMYRCASSLLAGNSEGYEQYFGPGTRLTVT.

This chain joins TRBV6-5 and TRBJ1-6, with D tentatively TRBD1 (5 bases). There are 13 residues in the CDR3. V shed 4 bases and J shed 7 bases, with 8 bases lying between them. Germline V gene sequence: CDR1 MNHEY, CDR2 SVGAGI. CDR3 residues: CASSFGGNSPLHF. The CDR3 bases are TGTGCCAGCAGTTTTGGGGGAAATTCACCCCTCCACTTT.

This rearrangement joins TRBV19 to TRBJ1-1, with D perhaps matching TRBD1 (6 bases). Per the germline V gene, CDR1 is LNHDA and CDR2 is SQIVND (reference sequence). The CDR3 has 13 amino acids. The V and J ends lost 3 bases and 4 bases respectively, with 9 bases between them. This chain's CDR3 is CASSMGAGTEAFF. CDR3 DNA: TGTGCCAGTAGTATGGGGGCGGGCACTGAAGCTTTCTTT.

The rearrangement uses TRBV6-4 and TRBJ1-5; TRBD1 is a possible D gene (5 bases). Germline CDR1 is MRHNA and CDR2 is SNTAGT. Trimming left V 5 bases short and J 3 bases short, with 17 bases between. This CDR3 spans 16 amino acids. CDR3 coding DNA: TGTGCCAGCAGTCGACCGGGGGGAAGGAACAATCAGCCCCAGCATTTT. Protein product: CASSRPGGRNNQPQHF.

V is TRBV28 and J is TRBJ2-1, with 11 bases aligning to TRBD2. This CDR3 spans 20 amino acids. V shed 3 bases and J 0 bases; nucleotides not matched to a gene: 13. Germline CDR1 reads MDHEN; CDR2 reads SYDVKM. The CDR3 nucleotides are TGTGCCAGCAGTTTCCGGAGTCGTGGACTAGCGGGTAGCTCCTACAATGAGCAGTTCTTC. Protein: CASSFRSRGLAGSSYNEQFF.

CDR3 nucleotides: TGTGCCAGCAGCTTAGTGCCTTTGGCACCTGAAGCTTTCTTT. Protein: CASSLVPLAPEAFF. V usage is TRBV7-8 and J usage is TRBJ1-1; D is unclear. Trimming removed 1 base from V and 6 bases from J, with 12 bases in between. Germline CDR1 SGHVS, CDR2 FQNEAQ. The CDR3 covers 14 residues.

This chain joins TRBV25-1 and TRBJ2-5; D unresolved. Germline V gene data show CDR1 as MGHDK and CDR2 as SYGVNS. The V end lost 2 bases, the J end lost 2 bases, and 9 bases lay between the germline ends. This CDR3 has 14 residues. CDR3: CASSEPWVQETQYF. DNA of the CDR3: TGTGCCAGCAGTGAACCATGGGTTCAAGAGACCCAGTACTTC.

This clone was seen only once. The chain has TRBV4-3 and TRBJ2-5; D may be TRBD1 or TRBD2 (5 bases each). Trimming removed 4 bases from V and 5 bases from J, with 20 bases in between. Germline V lookup: CDR1 LGHNA, CDR2 YSLEER. This CDR3 has 16 residues. The CDR3 reads CASSPTFEGTGETQYF. CDR3 sequence (DNA): TGCGCCAGCAGCCCAACCTTCGAGGGGACCGGGGAGACCCAGTACTTC.

This chain joins TRBV27 and TRBJ2-3; possibly TRBD2 for D (6 bases). The V gene's germline CDR1 is MNHEY and CDR2 SMNVEV (reference sequence). Deletions cut 5 bases from V and 1 base from J, with 19 bases between. This CDR3 is built from 17 residues. The chain's CDR3 is CASSALLGRDGTDTQYF. CDR3 sequence (DNA): TGTGCCAGCAGTGCTCTTTTGGGGCGGGATGGCACAGATACGCAGTATTTT.

This clone was seen only once. The rearrangement links TRBV27 to TRBJ2-2; 9 bases align to TRBD1. V lost 3 bases to trimming and J lost 4 bases; unmatched junction nucleotides: 3. The CDR3 is 15 amino acids. The germline gives CDR1 MNHEY, CDR2 SMNVEV (reference sequence). The CDR3: CASSFSTGGTGELFF. In DNA, the CDR3 is TGTGCCAGCAGTTTCTCGACAGGGGGCACCGGGGAGCTGTTTTTT.

The chain has TRBV13 and TRBJ1-1, with 8 bases matching TRBD1. CDR1 PRHDT and CDR2 FYEKMQ come from the germline V gene (reference sequence). V gave up 3 bases and J gave up 5 bases; unmatched junction bases: 8. This CDR3 contains 15 residues. CDR3: CASSFPTGDGTEAFF. The CDR3 nucleotides are TGTGCCAGCAGCTTCCCGACAGGGGATGGGACTGAAGCTTTCTTT.

The chain carries TRBV7-9 and TRBJ1-3, with D hard to call. Germline V CDR1 and CDR2: SEHNR, FQNEAQ (reference sequence). This CDR3 is 16 amino acids long. Trimming shortened V by 5 bases and J by 0 bases, and 14 bases separated the two germline ends. In DNA, the CDR3 is TGTGCCAGCAGCCCACAAACGGGAAGCTCTGGAAACACCATATATTTT. This sequence encodes CASSPQTGSSGNTIYF.

The chain joins TRBV5-1 to TRBJ2-7, with 10 bases matching TRBD2. Per the germline V gene, CDR1 is SGHRS and CDR2 is YFSETQ. CDR3 length: 18 amino acids. The J segment lost 0 bases and the V segment lost 4 bases, leaving 13 bases of the junction unmatched. The CDR3 DNA sequence: TGCGCCAGCAGCCCCCATGGCCTAGCGGGAGTTAACTCCTACGAGCAGTACTTC. Amino acids: CASSPHGLAGVNSYEQYF.

The rearrangement joins TRBV6-1 to TRBJ1-2; 7 bases agree with TRBD1. The CDR3 extends over 14 amino acids. In germline, CDR1 is MNHNS, CDR2 SASEGT. V lost 4 bases and J lost 4; bases outside the gene matches: 6. In nucleotides, the CDR3 is TGTGCCAGCAGTGGAGGGGGCTCTGGCTATGGCTACACCTTC. Translating it yields CASSGGGSGYGYTF.

This chain links TRBV11-3 with TRBJ2-2; D gene uncertain. Trimming left V 5 bases short and J 4 bases short, with 8 bases between. The CDR3 spans 13 residues. From germline, CDR1 is SGHNT and CDR2 YENEEA. The CDR3 protein is CASSPGGTGELFF. The CDR3 region has the DNA TGTGCCAGCAGCCCGGGCGGCACCGGGGAGCTGTTTTTT.

This chain joins TRBV5-7 and TRBJ1-1; D is perhaps TRBD1 (5 bases). Being an ORF, TRBV5-7 has a function that is uncertain. The V end lost 4 bases, the J end lost 1 base, and 8 bases lay between the germline ends. The CDR3 sequence is 13 residues long. CDR3 nucleotides: TGTGCCAGCAGCCCGGGGACGAACACTGAAGCTTTCTTT. Its protein product is CASSPGTNTEAFF.